Each of the 23 T cell receptor beta chains below was sequenced from the same sample in a study of blood T cell repertoires in COVID-19. Profiled with immunoSEQ multiplex PCR; TCRdb holds only in-frame clones, not every one. The table includes some 250,000 clones, approximately 90% detected once. The specimen was PBMCs or T cells enriched from blood (not recorded which). Source of these receptors: a woman aged 40 to 50 with acute COVID-19.

V gene TRBV6-5 combines with J gene TRBJ2-5; D unresolved. In germline, CDR1 is MNHEY, CDR2 SVGAGI. With 5 bases removed from V and 7 bases from J, the gap between germline ends came to 8 bases. This CDR3 contains 11 residues. The chain's CDR3 is CASSTRGTQYF. For the CDR3, the DNA is TGTGCCAGCAGTACCCGAGGGACCCAGTACTTC.

This clone was counted a single time. The chain links TRBV19 to TRBJ1-5; 7 bases map to TRBD1. The CDR3 has 13 amino acids. CDR1 and CDR2 from the germline V gene are LNHDA and SQIVND (reference sequence). After removal of 6 bases from V and 4 bases from J, the junction contained 3 bases not matched to a gene. The CDR3 sequence: CASRRTGNQPQHF. The DNA for the CDR3 is TGTGCCAGTAGAAGGACAGGAAATCAGCCCCAGCATTTT.

The V and J genes are TRBV19 and TRBJ2-1, with 9 nucleotides matching TRBD2. The V gene end was trimmed by 3 bases and the J gene end by 9 bases; junction bases not matched to a gene: 15. CDR3 length equals 17 residues. The V gene's germline CDR1 is LNHDA and CDR2 SQIVND (reference sequence). CDR3 in amino acids: CASSIELAGDFRREQFF. CDR3 nucleotide sequence: TGTGCCAGTAGTATCGAGTTAGCGGGAGATTTCAGGCGTGAGCAGTTCTTC.

The chain has TRBV27 and TRBJ1-1; the D is unclear. This CDR3 region has 15 residues. Trimming took off 3 bases at V and 0 bases at J, with 11 bases between the two ends. CDR1 and CDR2 (germline): MNHEY, SMNVEV (reference sequence). The CDR3 DNA reads as TGTGCCAGCAGTTTTTTGTACAGCATGAACACTGAAGCTTTCTTT. Translated: CASSFLYSMNTEAFF.

The chain couples TRBV6-1 to TRBJ1-6; D remains ambiguous. The V end was cut by 6 bases, the J end by 10 bases, with 13 bases between. This CDR3 region has 13 residues. Germline CDR1 MNHNS, CDR2 SASEGT. CDR3 region: CASRIDGESPLHF. In DNA form, the CDR3 reads TGTGCCAGCAGAATAGACGGGGAGTCACCCCTCCACTTT.

The chain employs TRBV11-1 and TRBJ2-7; a possible D gene is TRBD1 (6 bases). In germline, CDR1 is SGHAT, CDR2 FQDESV (reference sequence). This CDR3 contains 15 residues. Trimming cost V 2 bases and J 3 bases, with 14 bases left between them. The CDR3 DNA sequence: TGTGCCAGCAGCTTATCAACAGGGCGGAGCTACGAGCAGTACTTC. Its translation is CASSLSTGRSYEQYF.

This sequence joins TRBV19 and TRBJ2-7; D is perhaps TRBD1 (7 bases). Per the germline V gene, CDR1 is LNHDA and CDR2 is SQIVND (reference sequence). This CDR3 is 17 amino acids long. The V gene lost 4 bases and the J gene lost 1 base, with 20 bases spanning the gap. CDR3 protein: CASSTLSGRGVSYEQYF. As DNA, the CDR3 is TGTGCCAGTAGTACCCTCTCCGGCAGGGGGGTATCCTACGAGCAGTACTTC.

V is TRBV7-9 and J is TRBJ2-6, with D tentatively TRBD1 (5 bases). CDR3 length equals 18 residues. The germline V and J ends were trimmed by 5 bases and 0 bases, with 17 bases remaining between them. Germline V gene lookup returns CDR1 SEHNR and CDR2 FQNEAQ (reference sequence). Here the CDR3 reads CASSTFLTGPSGANVLTF. The CDR3 bases are TGTGCCAGCAGCACCTTTTTAACAGGCCCCTCTGGGGCCAACGTCCTGACTTTC.

The chain employs TRBV6-5 and TRBJ2-2; TRBD2 matches 11 bases. This CDR3 comprises 16 residues. The V gene's germline CDR1 is MNHEY and CDR2 SVGAGI. J gave up 6 bases and V 2 bases, and 5 bases lay outside the gene matches. The CDR3 sequence is CASSYGGSGRAGELFF. The CDR3 nucleotides are TGTGCCAGCAGTTACGGGGGTAGCGGGAGGGCCGGGGAGCTGTTTTTT.

The CDR3 DNA is TGCGCCAGCAGCCAAGCTGCCGGGGGGGTCCAAGAGACCCAGTACTTC. Protein sequence: CASSQAAGGVQETQYF. V usage is TRBV4-1 and J usage is TRBJ2-5; TRBD2 matches 8 bases. CDR1 is MGHRA, CDR2 YSYEKL, per germline. The CDR3 is 16 amino acids. Trimming took 1 base from V and 1 from J; bases not matched to a gene: 5.

The chain joins TRBV28 to TRBJ2-5; TRBD1 agrees at 11 bases. Germline V CDR1 and CDR2: MDHEN, SYDVKM. J gave up 5 bases and V 6 bases, and 8 bases lay outside the gene matches. The CDR3 is 15 residues long. The CDR3 DNA is TGTGCCAGCAGGCCAGGACAGGGGGCGGCGGAGACCCAGTACTTC. This sequence encodes CASRPGQGAAETQYF.

V and J are TRBV15 and TRBJ2-2, with D possibly being TRBD2 (6 bases). Trimming took 1 base from V and 1 from J, leaving 7 bases between them. Germline V CDR1 and CDR2: LNHNV, YYDKDF (reference sequence). CDR3 length: 15 residues. As DNA, the CDR3 is TGTGCCACCAGCAGAGCGGGACTGAACACCGGGGAGCTGTTTTTT. As protein: CATSRAGLNTGELFF. Combining the CDR3 with reference TRBV15 and TRBJ2-2 gives the whole variable domain DAMVIQNPRYQVTQFGKPVTLSCSQTLNHNVMYWYQQKSSQAPKLLFHYYDKDFNNEADTPDNFQSRRPNTSFCFLDIRSPGLGDTAMYLCATSRAGLNTGELFFGEGSRLTVL.

The chain uses TRBV5-6 and TRBJ1-5, with 11 bases lining up with TRBD1. The CDR3 is made up of 16 amino acids. Germline V gene lookup returns CDR1 SGHDT and CDR2 YYEEEE. V dropped 4 bases and J dropped 7; count of bases not matched to a gene: 10. CDR3 sequence (DNA): TGTGCCAGCAGCCGCGACCGGGACAGGGGGAGACAGCCCCAGCATTTT. Its translation: CASSRDRDRGRQPQHF.

The rearrangement uses TRBV9 and TRBJ1-2, with TRBD1 identical over 9 bases. Germline V CDR1 and CDR2: SGDLS, YYNGEE. V lost 3 bases and J lost 6; bases outside the gene matches: 6. This CDR3 has 14 amino acids. The DNA of the CDR3 is TGTGCCAGCAGCGACCGGGACAGGGTTGATGGCTACACCTTC. Amino acid sequence: CASSDRDRVDGYTF.

This rearrangement joins TRBV28 to TRBJ1-4; D is ambiguous. Germline values: CDR1 MDHEN, CDR2 SYDVKM. There are 16 residues in the CDR3. V was trimmed by 2 bases and J by 0 bases, leaving 10 bases between them. CDR3 nucleotide sequence: TGTGCCAGCAGTTTAAATATGGCCTCAACTAATGAAAAACTGTTTTTT. Protein product: CASSLNMASTNEKLFF.

This chain joins TRBV30 and TRBJ1-3, with 7 bases aligning to TRBD1. The V segment lost 2 bases and the J segment 0 bases; nucleotides outside the gene matches: 7. Germline CDR1 reads GTSNPN; CDR2 reads SVGIG (reference sequence). The CDR3 loop spans 16 amino acids. CDR3: CAWSREGGNSGNTIYF. The CDR3 nucleotides read TGTGCCTGGAGTCGTGAAGGGGGCAACTCTGGAAACACCATATATTTT.

The chain carries TRBV5-5 and TRBJ1-1, with 9 bases fitting TRBD1. This CDR3 is 14 amino acids long. Germline-derived CDR1 and CDR2 are SGHKS and YYEKEE (reference sequence). Losses at the gene ends were 7 bases for V and 4 bases for J; bases not matched to a gene: 8. The DNA of the CDR3 is TGTGCCAGCGCCAACAGGGGGCTGAGCACTGAAGCTTTCTTT. Residues: CASANRGLSTEAFF.

The CDR3 is CASTMDRGLTEAFF. The CDR3 DNA reads TGTGCCAGCACGATGGACAGGGGGCTCACTGAAGCTTTCTTT. This chain connects TRBV2 to TRBJ1-1, with 11 bases matching TRBD1. Germline assignment: CDR1 SNHLY and CDR2 FYNNEI. The ends lost 7 bases at V and 4 bases at J; junction bases unmatched: 5. CDR3 length: 14 residues.

This clone has a single count. This sequence joins TRBV7-2 and TRBJ1-5; D gene unclear. The V gene lost 3 bases and the J gene lost 6 bases, with 9 bases spanning the gap. The CDR3 runs 13 residues. Germline loops: CDR1 SGHTA, CDR2 FQGNSA. The CDR3, as DNA: TGTGCCAGCAGCTTGGCCTCGGGTCAGCCCCAGCATTTT. Encoded protein: CASSLASGQPQHF.

The J gene is TRBJ1-1, the V gene TRBV11-2; 10 bases are a match to TRBD1. Germline V gene lookup returns CDR1 SGHAT and CDR2 FQNNGV. Losses at the gene ends were 1 base for V and 1 base for J; bases not matched to a gene: 0. This CDR3 is 15 amino acids long. As DNA, the CDR3 is TGTGCCAGCAGCTTAGGGGACAGGGGGAACACTGAAGCTTTCTTT. Translated, it gives CASSLGDRGNTEAFF.

V and J are TRBV4-3 and TRBJ2-3; 10 bases map to TRBD2. Germline lookup yields CDR1 LGHNA and CDR2 YSLEER. This CDR3 spans 17 amino acids. Losses at the gene ends were 0 bases for V and 4 bases for J; bases not matched to a gene: 7. The CDR3 protein is CASSQEIAGGSADTQYF. The DNA of the CDR3 is TGCGCCAGCAGCCAAGAGATAGCGGGAGGATCCGCAGATACGCAGTATTTT.

V is TRBV30 and J is TRBJ2-7; 11 bases line up with TRBD2. The CDR3 loop spans 14 amino acids. Germline CDR1 reads GTSNPN; CDR2 reads SVGIG (reference sequence). Germline trimming cut 5 bases from V and 4 bases from J; bases unmatched to any gene: 7. The CDR3 DNA reads TGTGCCTGGGCTAGCGGGAGGCCCCCTTACGAGCAGTACTTC. Its protein is CAWASGRPPYEQYF.

This clone has just one count. The rearrangement links TRBV5-1 to TRBJ2-7; D is unresolved. Trimming left V 1 base short and J 3 bases short, with 8 bases between. The CDR3 contains 13 residues. Germline V gene data show CDR1 as SGHRS and CDR2 as YFSETQ. The CDR3 DNA reads as TGCGCCAGCAGCTTGCGTGGCGGCTACGAGCAGTACTTC. Encoded protein: CASSLRGGYEQYF.